Listed below are T cell receptor beta chains from one sample, sequenced in a study of cytomegalovirus exposure and HLA in healthy donors. Method: immunoSEQ multiplex PCR; TCRdb's copy keeps in-frame clones and lacks some. The table records about 120,000 clones, more than 60% of them present only once. The sequencing sample was made of PBMCs. Every receptor here comes from a woman aged 35 to 49 in good health and CMV-seronegative. CDR3s leave out the opening cysteine and the closing phenylalanine or tryptophan. D genes are given only for firm matches.

-	TRBV28	TRBJ1-3	ASSSGSDSGNTIY
-	TRBV6-4	TRBJ2-2	ASSQHPGDRGTGELF
TRBD2	TRBV27	TRBJ2-7	ASSSSNGQRESEQY
-	TRBV19	TRBJ1-5	ASSNPSAGAQPQH
-	TRBV4-1	TRBJ2-2	ASSQGVAGRNTGELF
TRBD1	TRBV28	TRBJ1-2	ASRGQADGYT
TRBD1	TRBV19	TRBJ1-1	ASSPKKTGNIEAF
-	TRBV6-1	TRBJ2-4	ASSEAAGLDVQY
-	TRBV5-1	TRBJ1-2	ASSLGQNYGYT
TRBD2	TRBV7-3	TRBJ2-1	ASSSTSGDYNEQF
-	TRBV25-1	TRBJ1-1	ASSVLGGAGTEAF
-	TRBV14	TRBJ1-5	ASSQGAGQPQH
-	TRBV7-2	TRBJ1-2	ASSLGQDYGYT
-	TRBV6-1	TRBJ2-5	ASSRNSQETQY
TRBD1	TRBV6-6	TRBJ2-7	ASSSPDRAGIYEQY
TRBD2	TRBV5-1	TRBJ2-1	ASSFGASTSGNEQF
-	TRBV6-5	TRBJ2-3	ATQGRLTDTQY
-	TRBV19	TRBJ2-3	ASMRDSTDTQY
TRBD2	TRBV4-1	TRBJ2-4	ASSQDKSSGGVNIQY
TRBD2	TRBV4-2	TRBJ2-1	ASSQDSSVGTSGGVNEQF
TRBD1	TRBV4-3	TRBJ2-5	ASSPNRGRETQY
TRBD1	TRBV19	TRBJ1-5	ASSANPQGNQH
-	TRBV6-1	TRBJ1-3	ASSEGLEGGNTIY
-	TRBV25-1	TRBJ1-2	ASSEGGEVGYT
-	TRBV10-3	-	ANPRGDEQY
-	TRBV27	TRBJ2-7	ASRTESGSYEQY
-	TRBV7-2	TRBJ2-7	ASSLTLEGLYEQY
-	TRBV7-2	TRBJ2-3	ASSLGFETSADTQY
-	TRBV5-8	TRBJ2-1	ASSFGPMSPDNEQF
-	TRBV6-1	TRBJ2-7	ASRGRDNDYEQY
-	TRBV6-1	TRBJ1-3	ASDWTGASGNTIY
TRBD2	TRBV7-3	TRBJ2-3	ASSLLGQLAGDTDTQY
TRBD2	TRBV5-1	TRBJ2-2	ASSLALAGDGGELF
TRBD1	TRBV7-2	TRBJ1-2	ASSLGGGQITNGYT
-	TRBV29-1	TRBJ2-5	SVGRSGIFGETQY
TRBD1	TRBV6-1	TRBJ1-2	ASSEETGGSYGYT
TRBD2	TRBV5-8	TRBJ2-7	ASSLGPSSGSYEQY
-	TRBV4-2	TRBJ1-2	ASSQDLISGYT
-	TRBV7-2	TRBJ1-3	ASSSRGKSSGGNTIY